Sequencing of this T cell receptor (beta chain) was carried out in a study of control samples from healthy donors and cancer patients. The assay was immunoSEQ multiplex PCR, and TCRdb's table has in-frame clones only and misses some. The data contain about 61,000 clones, nearly 90% of them singletons. There are 11 residues in the CDR3. Unmatched junction bases numbered 4, after V lost 9 bases and J lost 7 bases. This receptor was obtained from a man aged 60 to 75 with colorectal cancer. The chain couples TRBV12-3 or TRBV12-4 to TRBJ1-2, with 8 bases lining up with TRBD1. Sequenced sample: PBMCs. The CDR3 coding sequence is TGTGCCAGAGATACAGGGGGTGGCTACACCTTC. Protein: CARDTGGGYTF.